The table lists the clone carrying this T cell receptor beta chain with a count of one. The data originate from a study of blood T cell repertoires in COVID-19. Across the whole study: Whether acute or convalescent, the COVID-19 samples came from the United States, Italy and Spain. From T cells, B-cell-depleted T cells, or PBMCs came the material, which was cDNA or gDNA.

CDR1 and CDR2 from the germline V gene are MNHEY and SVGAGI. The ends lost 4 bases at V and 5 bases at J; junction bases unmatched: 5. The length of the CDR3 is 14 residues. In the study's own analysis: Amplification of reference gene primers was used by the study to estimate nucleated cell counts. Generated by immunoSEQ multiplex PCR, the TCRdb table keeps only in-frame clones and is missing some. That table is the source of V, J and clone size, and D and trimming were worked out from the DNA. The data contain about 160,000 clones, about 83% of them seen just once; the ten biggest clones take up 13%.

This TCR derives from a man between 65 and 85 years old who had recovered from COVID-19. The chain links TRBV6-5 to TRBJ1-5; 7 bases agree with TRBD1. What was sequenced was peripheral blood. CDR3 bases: TGTGCCAGCAGTTCGGACAGGTTTGATCAGCCCCAGCATTTT. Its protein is CASSSDRFDQPQHF.